A single sample gave rise to the 10 T cell receptor beta chains below, sequenced in a study of OX40 agonist ivuxolimab in advanced cancers. TCRdb's table, derived via immunoSEQ multiplex PCR, lists solely in-frame clones and lacks some. The table lists over 40,000 clones, roughly nine tenths of them singletons. Sequencing was performed on CD4+ or CD8+ T cells sorted from blood, taken in a trial of the OX40 agonist ivuxolimab. Receptor source: an adult with an advanced solid tumor such as melanoma, head and neck, liver or kidney cancer.

This chain links TRBV2 with TRBJ1-5; 9 nucleotides align to TRBD1. This CDR3 is 15 amino acids long. The germline V gene encodes CDR1 SNHLY and CDR2 FYNNEI. The J segment lost 6 bases and the V segment lost 4 bases, leaving 7 bases of the junction unmatched. CDR3 sequence reads: CASSVRRTGVQPQHF. CDR3 in DNA: TGTGCCAGCAGTGTGCGTAGGACAGGGGTTCAGCCCCAGCATTTT.

A remark on this clone: One end of the junction does not line up with germline, which may come from a read error. This chain joins TRBV2 and TRBJ2-7; D possibly corresponds to TRBD1 (5 bases). CDR3 length: 13 amino acids. Germline V gives CDR1 SNHLY, CDR2 FYNNEI. Here the CDR3 reads CASTDKWVGEQYF. CDR3 bases: TGTGCGAGCACGGACAAGTGGGTGGGGGAGCAGTACTTC.

The count of this clone is one. The chain couples TRBV25-1 to TRBJ2-3; perhaps TRBD1 as D (7 bases). CDR1 and CDR2 from the germline V gene are MGHDK and SYGVNS. The V end lost 2 bases, the J end lost 3 bases, and 21 bases lay between the germline ends. This CDR3 has 18 residues. The CDR3 DNA sequence: TGTGCCAGCAGTGAAGGAGGAGGGAGACAGGGTGTAACAGATACGCAGTATTTT. Translating it yields CASSEGGGRQGVTDTQYF.

The V call is TRBV28, the J call TRBJ2-3, with 9 bases aligning to TRBD1. The germline V gene has CDR1 MDHEN and CDR2 SYDVKM. With 7 bases clipped from V and 4 bases from J, the junction kept 12 bases outside the gene matches. The CDR3 is made up of 16 amino acids. The CDR3 here is CASNSTGTGSPDTQYF. The CDR3, as DNA: TGTGCCAGCAATTCCACCGGGACAGGGAGTCCAGATACGCAGTATTTT.

This chain connects TRBV5-1 to TRBJ2-1; D is unclear. V shed 1 base and J shed 10 bases, with 9 bases lying between them. This CDR3 spans 12 amino acids. Per germline, CDR1 SGHRS and CDR2 YFSETQ. CDR3 sequence (DNA): TGCGCCAGCAGCTTGACGATCAGGGAGCAGTTCTTC. It specifies CASSLTIREQFF.

V is TRBV19 and J is TRBJ2-7, with a weak D call TRBD2 (5 bases). Between the trimmed V and J ends, which lost 4 bases and 0 bases, there was a span of 10 bases. This CDR3 has 14 residues. CDR1 and CDR2 from the germline V gene are LNHDA and SQIVND (reference sequence). The CDR3 DNA reads TGTGCCAGTAGTAATTCCGGGAACTCCTACGAGCAGTACTTC. Protein sequence: CASSNSGNSYEQYF.

This chain joins TRBV19 and TRBJ2-3, with TRBD2 matching over 8 bases. V lost 3 bases, J lost 3 bases, and 5 bases stayed unmatched. The germline V gene encodes CDR1 LNHDA and CDR2 SQIVND (reference sequence). CDR3 length: 15 amino acids. The CDR3 nucleotides are TGTGCCAGTAGTATGACTAGCGCAAGGACAGATACGCAGTATTTT. Translation gives CASSMTSARTDTQYF.

The chain uses TRBV6-6 and TRBJ2-7; possible D gene TRBD1, 5 bases. Germline CDR1 reads MNHNY; CDR2 reads SVGAGI (reference sequence). CDR3 length: 14 amino acids. Trimming took off 2 bases at V and 7 bases at J, with 15 bases between the two ends. The CDR3, as DNA: TGTGCCAGCAGTTACATCTCAGGGTTAGAGGAGCAGTACTTC. As protein: CASSYISGLEEQYF.

The genes are TRBV6-6 and TRBJ2-7, with TRBD2 identical over 7 bases. V shed 0 bases, J shed 4 bases, and the junction held 6 bases outside the gene matches. This CDR3 has 15 residues. Germline values: CDR1 MNHNY, CDR2 SVGAGI (reference sequence). The CDR3 DNA is TGTGCCAGCAGTTACTCCGGGAGGAACATATACGAGCAGTACTTC. This gives the protein CASSYSGRNIYEQYF.

The J gene is TRBJ2-2, the V gene TRBV7-2; D is perhaps TRBD1 (5 bases). The CDR3 runs 13 residues. The V and J ends lost 5 bases and 4 bases respectively, with 8 bases between them. CDR1 SGHTA and CDR2 FQGNSA come from the germline V gene. CDR3 protein: CASSPRATGELFF. As DNA, the CDR3 is TGTGCCAGCAGCCCCAGGGCCACCGGGGAGCTGTTTTTT.